The 20 T cell receptor beta chains reported below all come from one sample, sequenced in a study of blood T cell repertoires in COVID-19. Using immunoSEQ multiplex PCR, the repertoire was profiled, and TCRdb retains in-frame clones only, with some absent. The data hold 450,000 to 500,000 clones, with approximately 85% observed a single time. Sequencing was performed on peripheral blood. These receptors were collected from a human donor in a cohort sampled during active COVID-19.

The rearrangement uses TRBV5-1 and TRBJ1-5; the D gene is possibly TRBD1 (6 bases). Germline loops: CDR1 SGHRS, CDR2 YFSETQ. CDR3 length equals 17 residues. V was clipped by 2 bases and J by 0 bases, with 15 bases between them. CDR3 region: CASSFSTGPYSNQPQHF. In DNA form, the CDR3 reads TGCGCCAGCAGCTTCAGTACAGGGCCTTATAGCAATCAGCCCCAGCATTTT. Full variable domain (remainder filled in from reference TRBV5-1 and TRBJ1-5): KAGVTQTPRYLIKTRGQQVTLSCSPISGHRSVSWYQQTPGQGLQFLFEYFSETQRNKGNFPGRFSGRQFSNSRSEMNVSTLELGDSALYLCASSFSTGPYSNQPQHFGDGTRLSIL.

The chain recombines TRBV6-5 with TRBJ1-4, with D unclear. V was cut by 6 bases and J by 8 bases, with 16 bases left in between. The CDR3 length is 14 residues. CDR1 is MNHEY and CDR2 is SVGAGI in the germline V gene. Written as DNA, the CDR3 is TGTGCCAGCAGGAAACAGCGGCGCGGAGAAAAACTGTTTTTT. The encoded protein is CASRKQRRGEKLFF.

The chain employs TRBV19 and TRBJ2-5, with 8 bases matching TRBD1. The germline V gene has CDR1 LNHDA and CDR2 SQIVND (reference sequence). There are 14 residues in the CDR3. V was clipped by 9 bases and J by 2 bases; unmatched bases: 8. In DNA form, the CDR3 reads TGTGCCAGCTCTCGACAGGGGTTGCAAGAGACCCAGTACTTC. This gives the protein CASSRQGLQETQYF.

The chain couples TRBV5-4 to TRBJ2-5; 8 positions match TRBD2. The CDR3 is made up of 14 amino acids. Germline V gene data show CDR1 as SGHNT and CDR2 as YYREEE (reference sequence). V shed 0 bases and J 4 bases; nucleotides not matched to a gene: 2. CDR3: CASSLDGRGETQYF. As DNA, the CDR3 is TGTGCCAGCAGCTTGGACGGGAGGGGAGAGACCCAGTACTTC.

V usage is TRBV7-2 and J usage is TRBJ2-5; 9 bases line up with TRBD1. Per the germline V gene, CDR1 is SGHTA and CDR2 is FQGNSA. J gave up 4 bases and V 5 bases, and 17 bases lay outside the gene matches. This CDR3 is built from 18 residues. Here the CDR3 reads CASSQGTGQRMERETQYF. Here the CDR3 DNA reads TGTGCCAGCAGCCAAGGGACAGGGCAGAGGATGGAGCGAGAGACCCAGTACTTC.

This clone came up a few times. The gene calls are TRBV4-3 and TRBJ2-1; a weak D match, TRBD2 (6 bases). Germline V lookup: CDR1 LGHNA, CDR2 YSLEER. V was trimmed by 4 bases and J by 9 bases, leaving 10 bases between them. The CDR3 sequence is 12 residues long. CDR3 in amino acids: CASSPPEGEQFF. CDR3 coding DNA: TGCGCCAGCAGCCCCCCGGAGGGTGAGCAGTTCTTC.

In its sample, this clone was seen once. The rearrangement links TRBV27 to TRBJ2-1, with D tentatively TRBD2 (6 bases). The CDR3 sequence is 17 residues long. The ends were cut back, 6 bases at V and 7 bases at J, with 25 bases in the middle. CDR1 MNHEY and CDR2 SMNVEV come from the germline V gene (reference sequence). CDR3 amino acids: CASRPGLGIGSGNEQFF. For the CDR3, the DNA is TGTGCCAGCAGGCCGGGACTCGGCATAGGAAGCGGTAATGAGCAGTTCTTC.

The chain joins TRBV9 to TRBJ2-1, with a possible D match to TRBD2 (6 bases). Germline assignment: CDR1 SGDLS and CDR2 YYNGEE. With 4 bases removed from V and 7 bases from J, the gap between germline ends came to 15 bases. The CDR3 is 14 amino acids. CDR3 in amino acids: CASSIRDFGNEQFF. In nucleotides, the CDR3 is TGTGCCAGCAGCATCCGGGACTTCGGGAATGAGCAGTTCTTC. The complete variable domain, with remaining parts taken from reference TRBV9 and TRBJ2-1, reads DSGVTQTPKHLITATGQRVTLRCSPRSGDLSVYWYQQSLDQGLQFLIQYYNGEERAKGNILERFSAQQFPDLHSELNLSSLELGDSALYFCASSIRDFGNEQFFGPGTRLTVL.

The chain employs TRBV30 and TRBJ1-5, with no clear D. V was clipped by 5 bases and J by 6 bases, with 17 bases between them. The CDR3 spans 14 residues. Germline V gene data show CDR1 as GTSNPN and CDR2 as SVGIG (reference sequence). The CDR3 is CAWGIPMAGQPQHF. The CDR3 nucleotides read TGTGCCTGGGGCATCCCGATGGCGGGTCAGCCCCAGCATTTT.

The chain combines TRBV5-1 with TRBJ1-1; no reliable D call. This CDR3 is built from 13 residues. The V gene's germline CDR1 is SGHRS and CDR2 YFSETQ. Trimming shortened V by 4 bases and J by 3 bases, and 10 bases separated the two germline ends. Here the CDR3 DNA reads TGCGCCAGCAGCCGGGGAGATGACACTGAAGCTTTCTTT. It codes for CASSRGDDTEAFF.

This chain connects TRBV2 to TRBJ2-7; tentative D call: TRBD1 (6 bases). Germline values: CDR1 SNHLY, CDR2 FYNNEI. V was shortened by 5 bases and J by 13 bases, with 18 bases between the two germline ends. The CDR3 sequence is 12 residues long. The CDR3 spells CASSMGQGNRYF. In nucleotides, the CDR3 is TGTGCCAGCAGTATGGGTCAGGGGAATAGATACTTC.

This chain joins TRBV7-9 and TRBJ2-2, with D unresolved. This CDR3 has 12 residues. From germline, CDR1 is SEHNR and CDR2 FQNEAQ (reference sequence). Trimming shortened V by 3 bases and J by 6 bases, and 5 bases separated the two germline ends. The CDR3 DNA sequence: TGTGCCAGCAGCTTGAGTGCCGGGGAGCTGTTTTTT. This encodes CASSLSAGELFF.

The chain uses TRBV19 and TRBJ1-1, with D perhaps TRBD1 (5 bases). V was cut by 4 bases and J by 6 bases, with 18 bases left in between. CDR3 size: 15 residues. Germline CDR1 reads LNHDA; CDR2 reads SQIVND (reference sequence). CDR3 sequence: CASSKSAGRVPEAFF. As DNA, the CDR3 is TGTGCCAGTAGTAAGTCAGCGGGCAGGGTACCTGAAGCTTTCTTT. The variable domain in full, with the rest retrieved from reference TRBV19 and TRBJ1-1, is DGGITQSPKYLFRKEGQNVTLSCEQNLNHDAMYWYRQDPGQGLRLIYYSQIVNDFQKGDIAEGYSVSREKKESFPLTVTSAQKNPTAFYLCASSKSAGRVPEAFFGQGTRLTVV.

The J gene is TRBJ2-7, the V gene TRBV19; 7 positions match TRBD1. The germline CDR1 and CDR2 sequences are LNHDA and SQIVND (reference sequence). The CDR3 length is 13 residues. J gave up 6 bases and V 3 bases, and 5 bases lay outside the gene matches. CDR3 coding DNA: TGTGCCAGTAGTATCGACAGGGCGGGCGAGCAGTACTTC. Amino acid sequence: CASSIDRAGEQYF. Full variable domain (rest looked up from reference TRBV19 and TRBJ2-7): DGGITQSPKYLFRKEGQNVTLSCEQNLNHDAMYWYRQDPGQGLRLIYYSQIVNDFQKGDIAEGYSVSREKKESFPLTVTSAQKNPTAFYLCASSIDRAGEQYFGPGTRLTVT.

J is TRBJ2-1 and V is TRBV7-2; the match to TRBD2 covers 9 bases. The CDR3 sequence is 16 residues long. Germline V gene sequence: CDR1 SGHTA, CDR2 FQGNSA. V shed 5 bases, J shed 7 bases, and the junction held 12 bases outside the gene matches. The CDR3 DNA sequence: TGTGCCAGCAGCCCGCCGGGACTAGCCCCCCAGAATGAGCAGTTCTTC. Protein: CASSPPGLAPQNEQFF.

V gene TRBV12-3 or TRBV12-4 combines with J gene TRBJ2-5, with D hard to call. This CDR3 has 13 amino acids. V was clipped by 0 bases and J by 1 base, with 3 bases between them. This chain's CDR3 is CASSLAAQETQYF. In DNA form, the CDR3 reads TGTGCCAGCAGTTTAGCGGCCCAAGAGACCCAGTACTTC.

The chain employs TRBV9 and TRBJ1-2; 10 nucleotides line up with TRBD1. Germline CDR1 reads SGDLS; CDR2 reads YYNGEE. Unmatched junction bases numbered 6, after V lost 6 bases and J lost 4 bases. The CDR3 totals 14 residues. This CDR3 is CASKFGQGGYGYTF. The CDR3 nucleotides are TGTGCCAGCAAGTTCGGACAGGGGGGCTATGGCTACACCTTC.

The chain combines TRBV30 with TRBJ1-1, with TRBD1 matching 7 bases. The CDR3 has 13 amino acids. The germline gives CDR1 GTSNPN, CDR2 SVGIG (reference sequence). V was clipped by 8 bases and J by 8 bases; unmatched bases: 14. The CDR3 DNA reads TGTGCCCACTCCGAGACAGGGAGTTCGGAAGCTTTCTTT. It specifies CAHSETGSSEAFF.

The chain links TRBV18 to TRBJ1-1; a possible D gene is TRBD1 (5 bases). Germline CDR1 and CDR2: KGHSH and LQKENI. The CDR3 runs 16 residues. Trimming shortened V by 6 bases and J by 5 bases, and 22 bases separated the two germline ends. CDR3 bases: TGTGCCAGCTCGCCCCAATCAAAGGCCCGGGGGACTGAAGCTTTCTTT. This gives the protein CASSPQSKARGTEAFF.

This chain links TRBV5-5 with TRBJ1-2, with 7 positions matching TRBD1. Trimming took 5 bases from V and 6 from J; bases not matched to a gene: 10. The CDR3 sequence is 14 residues long. In germline, CDR1 is SGHKS, CDR2 YYEKEE (reference sequence). CDR3 sequence reads: CASSPADRADGYTF. Written as DNA, the CDR3 is TGTGCCAGCAGTCCAGCCGACAGGGCCGATGGCTACACCTTC.